Given below is one T cell receptor beta chain in context. The source of the sample is a study of blood T cell repertoires in COVID-19. Across the study: Donors in the United States, Italy and Spain gave samples during acute or convalescent COVID-19. PBMCs, B-cell-depleted T cells, or T cells were the source of the cDNA or gDNA that made up the material.

The data were produced by immunoSEQ multiplex PCR, yet TCRdb's version contains in-frame clones alone and is incomplete. The data show approximately 74,000 clones, 84% seen once. Per the germline V gene, CDR1 is SGHAT and CDR2 is FQNNGV. V was trimmed by 0 bases and J by 3 bases, leaving 15 bases between them. CDR3 length: 17 residues. The clonotype was recovered from a man aged 70-80 years with acute or convalescent COVID-19. Sequencing input: peripheral blood. The chain carries TRBV11-2 and TRBJ2-1, with D perhaps matching TRBD1 (6 bases). CDR3 DNA: TGTGCCAGCAGCTTAGATTCTGGGACAACACGCTACAATGAGCAGTTCTTC. This translates into CASSLDSGTTRYNEQFF. The variable domain in full, completed from reference TRBV11-2 and TRBJ2-1, reads EAGVAQSPRYKIIEKRQSVAFWCNPISGHATLYWYQQILGQGPKLLIQFQNNGVVDDSQLPKDRFSAERLKGVDSTLKIQPAKLEDSAVYLCASSLDSGTTRYNEQFFGPGTRLTVL.